These T cell receptor beta chains were read from a single sample in a study of siplizumab effects on memory and regulatory T cells. Method: immunoSEQ multiplex PCR; TCRdb's copy keeps in-frame clones and lacks some. The sample yields some 97,000 clones, approximately 90% seen once. Sequencing was done on a sample of Tregs sorted from blood. These receptors were obtained from a human donor in good health. The conserved cysteine and the conserved F or W are not part of the CDR3 here. The listing skips clone size in some rows; elsewhere it reads once, few, many or a size class.

clone_size	v_call	cdr3_aa
NA	TRBV11-2	ASSYKLAGGEGTQY
NA	TRBV29-1	SVQGGRGNEQF
NA	TRBV18	ASSPGTDYEQY
NA	TRBV5-1	ASSLGQGNIQY
NA	TRBV18	ASSPTVGGVYEQY
NA	TRBV6-5	ASGQGARGYT
NA	TRBV13	ASSPMTSGPHSYNEQF
NA	TRBV7-9	ASGQGGDQPQH
NA	TRBV2	ASSGQGLRTGELF
NA	TRBV5-1	ASSFSGNRPDTQY
NA	TRBV11-2	ASSLGSGDTQY
NA	TRBV2	ASRADGETQY
NA	TRBV28	ASSSRYGYT
NA	TRBV30	AWTKGIQETQY
NA	TRBV10-1	ASSRDPSYEQY
NA	TRBV21-1	ASSSGVSYEQY
NA	TRBV2	ASSGPAYSY
NA	TRBV7-9	ASSLAGSGELF
NA	TRBV19	ASSSATFGGTDTQY
large	TRBV4-1	ASSQPFSQGAQGYT
NA	TRBV15	ATSRLSGSGFTDTQY
NA	TRBV18	ASSLAANTGELF
NA	TRBV7-9	ASSSNVRDPN
NA	TRBV7-9	ASSVRGTGTSGSGNEQF
NA	TRBV23-1	ASSQSRQGTYEQY
NA	TRBV11-2	ASSLVGQYGYT
NA	TRBV20-1	SALMGETQY
NA	TRBV7-9	ASSLDPRSHEQF
NA	TRBV12-5	ASGLFRISTEAF
NA	TRBV5-1	ASSLSGDTEAF
NA	TRBV4-1	ASSQAPGGQGALYEQY
NA	TRBV15	ATSPGGGDTQY
NA	TRBV11-2	ASSPGQWDQPQH